The 15 T cell receptor beta chains below come from one sample, sequenced in a study of OX40 agonist ivuxolimab in advanced cancers. The data were produced by immunoSEQ multiplex PCR, yet TCRdb's version contains in-frame clones alone and is incomplete. Of 80,000 or so clones in the sample, 70% to 90% were seen once. The sample was CD4+ or CD8+ T cells sorted from blood, taken in a trial of the OX40 agonist ivuxolimab. These receptors all come from an adult with an advanced solid tumor such as melanoma, head and neck, liver or kidney cancer.

A few counts support this clone. The chain links TRBV5-1 to TRBJ1-4; D ambiguous. Trimming cost V 4 bases and J 5 bases, with 12 bases left between them. The germline gives CDR1 SGHRS, CDR2 YFSETQ. The CDR3 consists of 14 residues. The CDR3 nucleotides are TGCGCCAGCAGCCCAACCCCAGGAAATGAAAAACTGTTTTTT. Protein: CASSPTPGNEKLFF. Together with reference TRBV5-1 and TRBJ1-4, the CDR3 gives the full variable domain: KAGVTQTPRYLIKTRGQQVTLSCSPISGHRSVSWYQQTPGQGLQFLFEYFSETQRNKGNFPGRFSGRQFSNSRSEMNVSTLELGDSALYLCASSPTPGNEKLFFGSGTQLSVL.

In this sample, this clone turned up once. The chain uses TRBV5-4 and TRBJ2-3; tentative D call: TRBD2 (6 bases). CDR1 and CDR2 (germline): SGHNT, YYREEE (reference sequence). The V gene lost 2 bases and the J gene lost 3 bases, with 10 bases spanning the gap. This CDR3 region has 14 residues. The CDR3 bases are TGTGCCAGCAGCTTCGGGGGATCAACAGATACGCAGTATTTT. Protein: CASSFGGSTDTQYF. Full variable domain (missing parts from reference TRBV5-4 and TRBJ2-3): ETGVTQSPTHLIKTRGQQVTLRCSSQSGHNTVSWYQQALGQGPQFIFQYYREEENGRGNFPPRFSGLQFPNYSSELNVNALELDDSALYLCASSFGGSTDTQYFGPGTRLTVL.

The CDR3 sequence is CASSRAAMETQYF. CDR3 coding DNA: TGTGCCAGCAGCCGGGCGGCGATGGAGACCCAGTACTTC. J is TRBJ2-5 and V is TRBV7-6; no reliable D call. Germline V CDR1 and CDR2: SGHVS, FNYEAQ. V lost 5 bases to trimming and J lost 5 bases, with 12 bases between them. The length of the CDR3 is 13 residues.

The chain joins TRBV29-1 to TRBJ1-2; a possible D gene is TRBD1 (5 bases). The CDR3 has 12 residues. Trimming removed 4 bases from V and 7 bases from J, with 13 bases in between. The V gene's germline CDR1 is SQVTM and CDR2 ANQGSEA. The DNA of the CDR3 is TGCAGCGTTGGAGGGCCTGGGGGTGGCTACACCTTC. Encoded protein: CSVGGPGGGYTF.

The DNA of the CDR3 is TGTGCCAGCAGCTTAATGGCAGGGACCTACGAGCAGTACTTC. This codes for CASSLMAGTYEQYF. The rearrangement links TRBV7-2 to TRBJ2-7, with a possible D match to TRBD1 (5 bases). Germline CDR1 SGHTA, CDR2 FQGNSA. The CDR3 sequence is 14 residues long. Trimming took 2 bases from V and 2 from J, leaving 10 bases between them.

This clone was detected ten times or more. This sequence joins TRBV14 and TRBJ1-5; D is ambiguous. The V gene lost 3 bases and the J gene lost 3 bases, with 6 bases spanning the gap. CDR1 and CDR2 from the germline V gene are SGHDN and FVKESK. The CDR3 is 13 residues long. CDR3 nucleotides: TGTGCCAGCAGCCAGTCTTTCAATCAGCCCCAGCATTTT. Amino acid sequence: CASSQSFNQPQHF.

This clone showed up many times. CDR3 DNA sequence: TGTGCCAGCAGCTTAGGAGGAGAAGGCAATGAGCAGTTCTTC. Translating gives CASSLGGEGNEQFF. The gene calls are TRBV7-4 and TRBJ2-1; D ambiguous. Trimming shortened V by 1 base and J by 6 bases, and 10 bases separated the two germline ends. CDR3 size: 14 residues. Germline V gene sequence: CDR1 SGHVT, CDR2 SQSDAQ.

CDR3 sequence: CASSRTGAGVGGYTF. The CDR3 bases are TGCGCCAGCAGCCGAACTGGAGCAGGGGTCGGGGGCTACACCTTC. The genes are TRBV5-1 and TRBJ1-2; D is possibly TRBD1 (6 bases). The CDR3 contains 15 residues. Germline CDR1 and CDR2: SGHRS and YFSETQ. Trimming took 4 bases from V and 8 from J, leaving 21 bases between them.

The gene calls are TRBV4-1 and TRBJ1-5, with no clear D. V gave up 1 base and J gave up 4 bases, with 14 bases separating them. The CDR3 is made up of 16 amino acids. Germline assignment: CDR1 MGHRA and CDR2 YSYEKL. Here the CDR3 DNA reads TGCGCCAGCAGCCAAGTTATGCCAGGCCGGAATCAGCCCCAGCATTTT. Its protein product is CASSQVMPGRNQPQHF.

V gene TRBV7-9 combines with J gene TRBJ1-6; D call uncertain. Per the germline V gene, CDR1 is SEHNR and CDR2 is FQNEAQ (reference sequence). V was cut by 5 bases and J by 14 bases, with 16 bases left in between. This CDR3 spans 13 amino acids. The CDR3 spells CASSPSQPSTLHF. As DNA, the CDR3 is TGTGCCAGCAGCCCCTCGCAACCATCGACCCTCCACTTT.

The rearrangement uses TRBV15 and TRBJ2-5, with 13 nucleotides matching TRBD2. The J call is uncertain, as TRBJ2-7 better fits the DNA end. CDR1 LNHNV and CDR2 YYDKDF come from the germline V gene (reference sequence). There are 15 residues in the CDR3. The CDR3 nucleotides read TGTGCCACCAGCCTAGGACTAGCGGGAGCTTACGAGCAGTACTTC. Its translation: CATSLGLAGAYEQYF.

The rearrangement links TRBV2 to TRBJ1-2; 8 bases fit TRBD1. This CDR3 is built from 12 residues. CDR1 and CDR2 (germline): SNHLY, FYNNEI. The trim removed 7 bases at V and 8 bases at J, leaving 6 bases unmatched. CDR3: CASTEDRVGYTF. For the CDR3, the DNA is TGTGCCAGCACCGAGGACAGGGTCGGCTACACCTTC.

This clone was counted a single time. The J gene is TRBJ2-1, the V gene TRBV6-5; 10 bases line up with TRBD2. The CDR3 is made up of 13 amino acids. V lost 6 bases and J lost 9; bases outside the gene matches: 5. Germline-derived CDR1 and CDR2 are MNHEY and SVGAGI. In DNA form, the CDR3 reads TGTGCCAGCAGCCTAGCGGGGGTAAGTGAGCAGTTCTTC. Its translation is CASSLAGVSEQFF.

The V and J genes are TRBV30 and TRBJ1-3, with no clear D. Germline values: CDR1 GTSNPN, CDR2 SVGIG (reference sequence). This CDR3 has 13 amino acids. Trimming took off 3 bases at V and 3 bases at J, with 9 bases between the two ends. CDR3 region: CAWSSSFGNTIYF. CDR3 bases: TGTGCCTGGAGCTCTTCCTTTGGAAACACCATATATTTT.

The chain has TRBV7-9 and TRBJ1-1; 8 positions match TRBD1. Germline V gene data show CDR1 as SEHNR and CDR2 as FQNEAQ (reference sequence). The V segment lost 5 bases and the J segment 8 bases; nucleotides outside the gene matches: 4. CDR3 length: 12 residues. The CDR3 sequence: CASSHRDREAFF. The CDR3 region has the DNA TGTGCCAGCAGCCACCGGGACAGGGAAGCTTTCTTT.